The present TCR beta chain was sequenced within a study of T cells in Graves' hyperthyroidism and ophthalmopathy. Regarding the study as a whole: In blood, most of the thyroid clonotypes expanded above 0.001 were also present.

The V end lost 1 base, the J end lost 4 bases, and 11 bases lay between the germline ends. The CDR3 totals 13 residues. Germline V gene data show CDR1 as DFQATT and CDR2 as SNEGSKA (reference sequence). The TCR beta CDR3 regions underwent amplification using RNA transcripts as the source. Using the HTBI primer set, a first-round RT-PCR was run on the TCR CDR3. Via MiXCR, TCRdb re-called the multiplex PCR reads, giving one row per CDR3 protein. The sample lists roughly 350,000 distinct CDR3 sequences, roughly 15% seen once, with about 20% in the top ten. This clonotype was seen at least ten times. Its antigen is undetermined. Out of approximately 10 ml of fresh peripheral blood came the PBMCs.

This clonotype was sampled from a woman in her thirties with Graves' ophthalmopathy. Material: blood. The chain joins TRBV20-1 to TRBJ2-7; D call uncertain. Here the CDR3 DNA reads TGCAGTGCTAGAGTTGGACCGAAATACGAGCAGTACTTC. Translating gives CSARVGPKYEQYF.